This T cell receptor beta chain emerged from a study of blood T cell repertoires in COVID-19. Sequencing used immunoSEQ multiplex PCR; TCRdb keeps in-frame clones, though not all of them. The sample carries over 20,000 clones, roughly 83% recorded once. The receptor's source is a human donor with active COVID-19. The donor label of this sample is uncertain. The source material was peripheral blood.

CDR3 sequence: CAISATGVTDTQYF. The CDR3 DNA reads as TGTGCCATCAGTGCAACAGGGGTTACAGATACGCAGTATTTT. The V gene is TRBV10-3, the J gene TRBJ2-3, with 7 bases that match TRBD1. The CDR3 spans 14 residues. The V and J ends lost 4 bases and 3 bases, in that order; junction bases with no gene match: 4. The germline CDR1 and CDR2 sequences are ENHRY and SYGVKD.